These 20 T cell receptor beta chains originate from one sample sequenced in a study of cytomegalovirus exposure and HLA in healthy donors. Use of 60 Vbeta and 13 Jbeta primers characterized the PCR. Assay used: immunoSEQ multiplex PCR; TCRdb lists only in-frame clones, some missing. The sample holds 200,000 to 250,000 clones, 76% seen once. Sequenced input: PBMCs. These TCRs come from a young man in good health and CMV-seronegative.

This clone came up a few times. V and J are TRBV30 and TRBJ2-7, with TRBD1 matching over 8 bases. This CDR3 comprises 15 residues. The junction had 9 bases not matched to a gene; V was cut back by 3 bases and J by 2 bases. CDR1 is GTSNPN, CDR2 SVGIG, per germline (reference sequence). CDR3 loop: CAWRVKPGQAYEQYF. DNA of the CDR3: TGTGCCTGGAGGGTAAAACCGGGACAGGCCTACGAGCAGTACTTC.

The chain links TRBV9 to TRBJ2-6; 7 bases align to TRBD2. V dropped 4 bases and J dropped 2; count of bases not matched to a gene: 3. CDR1 is SGDLS and CDR2 is YYNGEE in the germline V gene. CDR3 length: 15 amino acids. CDR3 sequence reads: CASSPAGPGANVLTF. CDR3 nucleotide sequence: TGTGCCAGCAGCCCAGCGGGGCCTGGGGCCAACGTCCTGACTTTC.

This clone was recorded only once. The chain is built from TRBV5-6 and TRBJ1-5; weak D call: TRBD1 (6 bases). The CDR3 has 15 amino acids. The V gene lost 5 bases and the J gene lost 3 bases, with 15 bases spanning the gap. Germline assignment: CDR1 SGHDT and CDR2 YYEEEE. CDR3: CASSYLGGSNQPQHF. The DNA for the CDR3 is TGTGCCAGCAGTTATCTAGGGGGTTCCAATCAGCCCCAGCATTTT. The variable domain in full, with the rest retrieved from reference TRBV5-6 and TRBJ1-5, is DAGVTQSPTHLIKTRGQQVTLRCSPKSGHDTVSWYQQALGQGPQFIFQYYEEEERQRGNFPDRFSGHQFPNYSSELNVNALLLGDSALYLCASSYLGGSNQPQHFGDGTRLSIL.

V usage is TRBV4-2 and J usage is TRBJ2-5, with 9 bases fitting TRBD2. J lost 5 bases, V lost 0 bases, and 7 bases had no gene match. Germline V gives CDR1 LGHNA, CDR2 YNFKEQ. The CDR3 runs 16 residues. The CDR3 DNA reads TGTGCCAGCAGCCAAGAACCGAGCGGGAGGATGGAGACCCAGTACTTC. As protein: CASSQEPSGRMETQYF.

Written as DNA, the CDR3 is TGTGCCAGCAGCAGCACCGGTCTGCCGCAGGGTGAGCAGTTCTTC. Translation: CASSSTGLPQGEQFF. V is TRBV6-5 and J is TRBJ2-1, with D maybe TRBD1 (5 bases). The CDR3 consists of 15 residues. Trimming took 6 bases from V and 9 from J, leaving 21 bases between them. The germline V gene has CDR1 MNHEY and CDR2 SVGAGI.

The chain has TRBV6-5 and TRBJ2-4; D gene uncertain. Germline lookup yields CDR1 MNHEY and CDR2 SVGAGI. V lost 3 bases and J 0 bases, leaving 6 bases between the germline ends. The CDR3 has 14 amino acids. The CDR3 protein is CASSYSPAKNIQYF. The CDR3 bases are TGTGCCAGCAGTTATTCTCCAGCCAAAAACATTCAGTACTTC.

The V call is TRBV30, the J call TRBJ2-1, with a weak D call TRBD1 (5 bases). The CDR3 sequence is 14 residues long. V lost 0 bases, J lost 5 bases, and 11 bases lay in between. The germline V gene has CDR1 GTSNPN and CDR2 SVGIG (reference sequence). CDR3 in amino acids: CAWSVPGRDNEQFF. The CDR3, as DNA: TGTGCCTGGAGTGTACCAGGGCGAGACAATGAGCAGTTCTTC.

The chain is built from TRBV2 and TRBJ2-5, with 10 bases fitting TRBD2. V shed 0 bases and J 10 bases; nucleotides not matched to a gene: 5. Per the germline V gene, CDR1 is SNHLY and CDR2 is FYNNEI. The length of the CDR3 is 14 residues. CDR3 in DNA: TGTGCCAGCAGTGAAGCGCTTGGACTAGCGGACCAGTACTTC. Encoded protein: CASSEALGLADQYF.

This clone was counted once. The rearrangement uses TRBV11-1 and TRBJ2-7; 8 bases are a match to TRBD1. Looked up from germline, CDR1 is SGHAT and CDR2 is FQDESV (reference sequence). This CDR3 spans 15 amino acids. The V gene end was trimmed by 4 bases and the J gene end by 2 bases; junction bases not matched to a gene: 7. The CDR3 sequence is CASSSDRDRTYEQYF. In nucleotides, the CDR3 is TGTGCCAGCAGCTCTGACCGGGACAGGACCTACGAGCAGTACTTC.

In its sample, this clone was seen once. The chain joins TRBV27 to TRBJ2-1; a possible D gene is TRBD2 (5 bases). Germline lookup yields CDR1 MNHEY and CDR2 SMNVEV (reference sequence). Trimming left V 1 base short and J 8 bases short, with 18 bases between. The CDR3 loop spans 16 amino acids. The CDR3 reads CASSLFSGGTFDEQFF. CDR3 in DNA: TGTGCCAGCAGTTTATTCAGCGGAGGTACTTTCGATGAGCAGTTCTTC.

The V and J genes are TRBV30 and TRBJ2-7; D perhaps matches TRBD2 (6 bases). CDR3 size: 13 residues. V lost 6 bases and J 3 bases, leaving 15 bases between the germline ends. Germline lookup yields CDR1 GTSNPN and CDR2 SVGIG (reference sequence). DNA of the CDR3: TGTGCCTGCTCGGAGGGTGGGAACTACGAGCAGTACTTC. Translating gives CACSEGGNYEQYF.

The chain has TRBV11-3 and TRBJ2-1, with TRBD2 identical over 9 bases. V dropped 3 bases and J dropped 7; count of bases not matched to a gene: 7. Germline CDR1 is SGHNT and CDR2 is YENEEA. The CDR3 runs 15 residues. The CDR3 DNA sequence: TGTGCCAGCAGCTTGGAAGCGGGAGGAAAAAATGAGCAGTTCTTC. Its translation: CASSLEAGGKNEQFF.

This chain links TRBV30 with TRBJ2-7, with 7 bases lining up with TRBD2. This CDR3 contains 13 residues. Germline CDR1 GTSNPN, CDR2 SVGIG (reference sequence). The J segment lost 4 bases and the V segment lost 4 bases, leaving 7 bases of the junction unmatched. CDR3 in amino acids: CAWNAGVGYEQYF. CDR3 bases: TGTGCCTGGAATGCGGGAGTTGGTTACGAGCAGTACTTC.

This chain joins TRBV10-3 and TRBJ2-7; 7 bases align to TRBD2. This CDR3 has 11 amino acids. Per germline, CDR1 ENHRY and CDR2 SYGVKD. V shed 8 bases, J shed 3 bases, and the junction held 1 base outside the gene matches. CDR3 DNA sequence: TGTGCCATCGGGGAGGGCTACGAGCAGTACTTC. Translating it yields CAIGEGYEQYF.

This clone was detected only once. This sequence joins TRBV30 and TRBJ2-2; 9 nucleotides agree with TRBD1. Germline CDR1 GTSNPN, CDR2 SVGIG (reference sequence). The trim removed 1 base at V and 2 bases at J, leaving 2 bases unmatched. This CDR3 region has 15 residues. CDR3 region: CAWSGTGGNTGELFF. The CDR3, as DNA: TGTGCCTGGAGTGGCACAGGGGGCAACACCGGGGAGCTGTTTTTT.

This chain joins TRBV19 and TRBJ1-5; D is perhaps TRBD1 (6 bases). The V gene lost 0 bases and the J gene lost 9 bases, with 18 bases spanning the gap. Germline CDR1 and CDR2: LNHDA and SQIVND (reference sequence). The CDR3 runs 16 residues. CDR3 DNA: TGTGCCAGTAGTATAGATCCGGGGCAGGGGTGGCGGCCCCAGCATTTT. Its protein is CASSIDPGQGWRPQHF.

The chain uses TRBV28 and TRBJ2-1; 7 positions agree with TRBD1. V lost 1 base to trimming and J lost 2 bases; unmatched junction nucleotides: 8. The CDR3 contains 17 residues. Germline V gene data show CDR1 as MDHEN and CDR2 as SYDVKM. The CDR3 is CASSLSRRQGPYNEQFF. The CDR3 coding sequence is TGTGCCAGCAGTTTATCTAGGCGACAGGGACCCTACAATGAGCAGTTCTTC.

This chain links TRBV11-2 with TRBJ1-2, with 7 bases matching TRBD1. There are 14 residues in the CDR3. Trimming cost V 6 bases and J 5 bases; bases outside gene matches: 9. Per the germline V gene, CDR1 is SGHAT and CDR2 is FQNNGV. In DNA, the CDR3 is TGTGCCAGCAGACCCTCGACAGGGAGGTATGGCTACACCTTC. Protein: CASRPSTGRYGYTF.

The genes are TRBV27 and TRBJ2-5; 7 bases are a match to TRBD1. Germline V gene data show CDR1 as MNHEY and CDR2 as SMNVEV (reference sequence). This CDR3 has 13 residues. The trim removed 5 bases at V and 4 bases at J, leaving 4 bases unmatched. The CDR3 DNA reads as TGTGCCAGCAGTCGGACAGGTTCAGAGACCCAGTACTTC. It codes for CASSRTGSETQYF.

To note about this clone: Sequence at one end of the junction differs from germline and may be a read error. The rearrangement uses TRBV7-9 and TRBJ1-4; TRBD1 is a possible D gene (6 bases). The CDR3 length is 16 residues. Germline V lookup: CDR1 SEHNR, CDR2 FQNEAQ (reference sequence). The CDR3 DNA reads TGTTCCAGCAGCGCCTTTTCAGGGGTAACTAATGAAAAACTGTTTTTT. Translation gives CSSSAFSGVTNEKLFF. Complete variable domain (other parts from reference TRBV7-9 and TRBJ1-4): DTGVSQNPRHKITKRGQNVTFRCDPISEHNRLYWYRQTLGQGPEFLTYFQNEAQLEKSRLLSDRFSAERPKGSFSTLEIQRTEQGDSAMYLCSSSAFSGVTNEKLFFGSGTQLSVL.